The T cell receptor beta chain under discussion was sequenced for a study of shared clonotypes between healthy human individuals. TCRdb keeps only in-frame clones here, not all; method: immunoSEQ multiplex PCR. This sample yields some 2.3 million clones, of which 85% to 95% are seen a single time; 0.39% belongs to the top ten. In regard to this clone: No antigen is known for it.

Findings of the study overall: Rarefaction showed sorted-subset sequencing was incomplete despite large depth. Naive subsets, compared against memory subsets, generally had larger estimated richness values. Among donors, clonotype sharing was expected to be affected by sequencing depth.

Between the trimmed V and J ends, which lost 5 bases and 0 bases, there was a span of 8 bases. The CDR3 sequence is 14 residues long. Germline V gives CDR1 MNHEY, CDR2 SVGAGI. Negatively enriched CD4+ T cells were divided by CD45RA into naive and memory. The TCR was taken from a man younger than 35 in good health. Some clones in this sample may be carry-over from other donors' samples. The material sequenced was naive CD4+ T cells from PBMCs. The subset is: CD45RA+ positively selected. The V call is TRBV6-5, the J call TRBJ2-1, with D maybe TRBD1 (6 bases). The CDR3 DNA is TGTGCCAGCAGTGAGACAGGCTCCTACAATGAGCAGTTCTTC. Protein product: CASSETGSYNEQFF.